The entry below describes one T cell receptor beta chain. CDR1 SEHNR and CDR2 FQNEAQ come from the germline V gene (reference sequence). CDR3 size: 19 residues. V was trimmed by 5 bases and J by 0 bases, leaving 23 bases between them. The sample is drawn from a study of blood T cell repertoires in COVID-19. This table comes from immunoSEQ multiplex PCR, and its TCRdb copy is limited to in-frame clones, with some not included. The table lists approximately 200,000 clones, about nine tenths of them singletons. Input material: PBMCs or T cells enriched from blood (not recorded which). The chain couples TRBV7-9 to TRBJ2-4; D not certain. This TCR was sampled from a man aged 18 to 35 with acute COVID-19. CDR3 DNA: TGTGCCAGCAGCCCCCTAGTTGCGCATCAAACTTTAGCCAAAAACATTCAGTACTTC. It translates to CASSPLVAHQTLAKNIQYF.